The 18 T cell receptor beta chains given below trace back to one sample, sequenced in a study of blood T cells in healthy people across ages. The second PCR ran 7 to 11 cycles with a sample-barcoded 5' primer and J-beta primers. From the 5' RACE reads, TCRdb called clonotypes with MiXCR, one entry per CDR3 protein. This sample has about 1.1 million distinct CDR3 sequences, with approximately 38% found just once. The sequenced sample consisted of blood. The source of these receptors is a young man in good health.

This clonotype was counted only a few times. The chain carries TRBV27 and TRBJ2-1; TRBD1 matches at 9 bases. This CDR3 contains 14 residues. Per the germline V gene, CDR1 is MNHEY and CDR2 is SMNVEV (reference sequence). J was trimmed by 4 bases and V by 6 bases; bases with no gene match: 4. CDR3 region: CASRTGGAYNEQFF. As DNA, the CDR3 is TGTGCCAGCAGAACAGGGGGCGCGTACAATGAGCAGTTCTTC.

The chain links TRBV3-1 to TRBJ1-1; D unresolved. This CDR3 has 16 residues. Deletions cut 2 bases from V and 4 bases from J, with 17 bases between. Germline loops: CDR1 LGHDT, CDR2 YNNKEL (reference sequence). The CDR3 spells CASSQPGKTEFTEAFF. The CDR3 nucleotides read TGTGCCAGCAGCCAACCCGGAAAAACCGAGTTCACTGAAGCTTTCTTT.

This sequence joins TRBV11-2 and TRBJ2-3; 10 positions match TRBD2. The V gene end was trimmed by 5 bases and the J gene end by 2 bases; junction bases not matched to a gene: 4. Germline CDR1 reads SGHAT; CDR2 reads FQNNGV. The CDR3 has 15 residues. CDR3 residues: CASSTGTSVTDTQYF. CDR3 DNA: TGTGCCAGCAGCACCGGGACTAGCGTCACAGATACGCAGTATTTT.

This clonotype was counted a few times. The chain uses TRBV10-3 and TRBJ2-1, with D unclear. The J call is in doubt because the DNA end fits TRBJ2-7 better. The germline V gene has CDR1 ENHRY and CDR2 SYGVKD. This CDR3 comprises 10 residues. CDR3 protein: CAIGYNEQYF. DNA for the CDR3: TGTGCCATCGGGTACAATGAGCAGTACTTC.

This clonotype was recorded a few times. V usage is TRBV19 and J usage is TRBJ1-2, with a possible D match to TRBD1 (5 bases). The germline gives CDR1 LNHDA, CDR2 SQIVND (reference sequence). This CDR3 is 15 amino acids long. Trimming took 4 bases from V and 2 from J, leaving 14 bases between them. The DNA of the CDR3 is TGTGCCAGTAGTACATGGGGGACGGCGAACTATGGCTACACCTTC. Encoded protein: CASSTWGTANYGYTF.

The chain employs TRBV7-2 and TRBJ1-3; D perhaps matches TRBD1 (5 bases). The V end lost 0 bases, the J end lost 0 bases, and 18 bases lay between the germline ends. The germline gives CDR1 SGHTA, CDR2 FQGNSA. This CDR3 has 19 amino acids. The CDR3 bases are TGTGCCAGCAGCTTAGCGCCTCCAGGGATCCTTCTCTCTGGAAACACCATATATTTT. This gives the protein CASSLAPPGILLSGNTIYF.

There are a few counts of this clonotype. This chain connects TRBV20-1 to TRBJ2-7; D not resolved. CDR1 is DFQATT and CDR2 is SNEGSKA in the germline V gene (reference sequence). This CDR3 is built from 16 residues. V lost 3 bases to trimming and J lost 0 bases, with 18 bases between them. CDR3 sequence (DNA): TGCAGTGCTAGCGAAGGCCAAACTAAGAGCTCCTACGAGCAGTACTTC. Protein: CSASEGQTKSSYEQYF.

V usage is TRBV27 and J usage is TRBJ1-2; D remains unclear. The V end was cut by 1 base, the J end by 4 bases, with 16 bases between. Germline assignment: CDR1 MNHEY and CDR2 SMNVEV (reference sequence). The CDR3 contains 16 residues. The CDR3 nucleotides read TGTGCCAGCAGTTTATACAGCCGGGCGGACCGCTATGGCTACACCTTC. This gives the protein CASSLYSRADRYGYTF.

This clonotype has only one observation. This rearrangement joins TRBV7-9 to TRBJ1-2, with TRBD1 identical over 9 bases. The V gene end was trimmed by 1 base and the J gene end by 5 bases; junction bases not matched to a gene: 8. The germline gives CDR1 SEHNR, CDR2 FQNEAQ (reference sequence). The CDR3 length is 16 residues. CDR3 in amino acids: CASSLVPGQGLYGYTF. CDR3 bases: TGTGCCAGCAGCTTAGTCCCGGGACAGGGTCTGTATGGCTACACCTTC.

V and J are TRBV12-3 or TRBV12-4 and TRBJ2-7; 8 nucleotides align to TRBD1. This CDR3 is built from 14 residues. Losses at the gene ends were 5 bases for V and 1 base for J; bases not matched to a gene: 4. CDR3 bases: TGTGCCAGCAGTAGGGACAGGAGGTCCTACGAGCAGTACTTC. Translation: CASSRDRRSYEQYF.

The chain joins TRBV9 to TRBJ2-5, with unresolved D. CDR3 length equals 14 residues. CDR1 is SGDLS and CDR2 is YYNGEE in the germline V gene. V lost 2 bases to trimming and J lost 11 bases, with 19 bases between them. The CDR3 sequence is CASSVLGNYNEQYF. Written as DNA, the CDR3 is TGTGCCAGCAGCGTCCTAGGGAATTACAATGAGCAGTACTTC.

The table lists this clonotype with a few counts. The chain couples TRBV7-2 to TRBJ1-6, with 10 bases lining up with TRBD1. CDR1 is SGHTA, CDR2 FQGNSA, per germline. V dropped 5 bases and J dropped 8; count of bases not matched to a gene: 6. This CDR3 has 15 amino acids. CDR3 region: CASSPRGTGDSPLHF. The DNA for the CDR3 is TGTGCCAGCAGCCCGAGGGGGACAGGGGATTCACCCCTCCACTTT.

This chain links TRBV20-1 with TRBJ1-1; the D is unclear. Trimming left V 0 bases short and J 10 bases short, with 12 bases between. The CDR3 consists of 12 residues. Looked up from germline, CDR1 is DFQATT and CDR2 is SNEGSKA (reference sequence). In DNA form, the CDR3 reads TGCAGTGCTAGAGATCTGGGCTATGGAGCTTTCTTT. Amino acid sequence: CSARDLGYGAFF.

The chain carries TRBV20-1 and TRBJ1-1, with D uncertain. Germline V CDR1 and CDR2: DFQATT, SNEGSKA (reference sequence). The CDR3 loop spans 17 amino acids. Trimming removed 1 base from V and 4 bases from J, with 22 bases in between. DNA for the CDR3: TGCAGTGCTAGAGCTCGGTCTACGGATTCAGGTTCCACTGAAGCTTTCTTT. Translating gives CSARARSTDSGSTEAFF.

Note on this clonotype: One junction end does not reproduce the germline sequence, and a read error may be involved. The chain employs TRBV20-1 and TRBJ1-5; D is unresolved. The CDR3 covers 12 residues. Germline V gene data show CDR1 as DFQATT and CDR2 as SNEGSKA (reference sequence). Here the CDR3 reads CSTRDGKQPQHF. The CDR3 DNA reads TGCAGTACTAGGGATGGGAAGCAGCCCCAGCATTTT.

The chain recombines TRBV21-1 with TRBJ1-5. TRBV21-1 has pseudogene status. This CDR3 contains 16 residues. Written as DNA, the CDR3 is TGTGCCAGCAACTCCCTTCCTGGTTTCCGGAATCAGCCCCAGCATTTT. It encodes CASNSLPGFRNQPQHF.

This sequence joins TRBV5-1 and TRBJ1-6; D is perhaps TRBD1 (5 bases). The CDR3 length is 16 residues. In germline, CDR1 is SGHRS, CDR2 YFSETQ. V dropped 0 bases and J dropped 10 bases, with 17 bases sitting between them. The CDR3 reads CASSLAGSGLRSPLHF. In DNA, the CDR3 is TGCGCCAGCAGCTTGGCTGGCTCAGGGTTGCGGTCACCCCTCCACTTT. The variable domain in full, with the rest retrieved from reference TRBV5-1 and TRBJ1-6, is KAGVTQTPRYLIKTRGQQVTLSCSPISGHRSVSWYQQTPGQGLQFLFEYFSETQRNKGNFPGRFSGRQFSNSRSEMNVSTLELGDSALYLCASSLAGSGLRSPLHFGNGTRLTVT.

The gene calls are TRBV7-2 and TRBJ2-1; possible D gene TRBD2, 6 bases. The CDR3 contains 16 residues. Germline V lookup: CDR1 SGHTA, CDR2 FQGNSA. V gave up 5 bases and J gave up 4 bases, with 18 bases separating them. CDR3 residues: CASSRRGGLEYNEQFF. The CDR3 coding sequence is TGTGCCAGCAGCCGGAGGGGCGGCCTAGAATACAATGAGCAGTTCTTC.